These 14 T cell receptor beta chains came from one sample sequenced in a study of follicular helper T cells after annual influenza vaccination. Time point given: 2014-2015 season, 7 days after vaccination. TCRdb's table, derived via immunoSEQ multiplex PCR, lists solely in-frame clones and lacks some. The data contain several thousand clones, over 80% of them singletons. This sample comprised CXCR5+ CD38- circulating T follicular helper cells from blood, obtained 7 days after influenza vaccination. Sample subset: circulating Tfh, non-naive CD4+CXCR5+PD-1+ (ICOS+CD38+ or ICOS-CD38-). The receptors were sampled from an adult who received the influenza vaccine.

This clone was detected once. The rearrangement uses TRBV7-9 and TRBJ1-2; D is uncertain. The CDR3 sequence is 16 residues long. The germline V gene has CDR1 SEHNR and CDR2 FQNEAQ (reference sequence). Trimming took off 5 bases at V and 5 bases at J, with 21 bases between the two ends. Written as DNA, the CDR3 is TGTGCCAGCAGCAGCTCGACGGGAAGGCGGTCGTATGGCTACACCTTC. It encodes CASSSSTGRRSYGYTF.

This clone was seen a handful of times. The rearrangement uses TRBV5-6 and TRBJ2-7; the D is unclear. There are 14 residues in the CDR3. V lost 0 bases and J lost 5, with 12 bases in between. Germline CDR1 is SGHDT and CDR2 is YYEEEE. The chain's CDR3 is CASSLASRPDEQYF. CDR3 nucleotides: TGTGCCAGCAGCTTGGCCTCGAGACCGGACGAGCAGTACTTC. Using reference TRBV5-6 and TRBJ2-7 for the parts outside the CDR3, the full variable domain is DAGVTQSPTHLIKTRGQQVTLRCSPKSGHDTVSWYQQALGQGPQFIFQYYEEEERQRGNFPDRFSGHQFPNYSSELNVNALLLGDSALYLCASSLASRPDEQYFGPGTRLTVT.

This clone was seen only once. The CDR3 loop is CASSLIQGPHYGYTF. The CDR3 nucleotides are TGTGCCAGCAGTCTAATACAGGGGCCCCACTATGGCTACACCTTC. This rearrangement joins TRBV28 to TRBJ1-2, with 7 positions matching TRBD1. CDR3 length: 15 residues. V lost 5 bases and J lost 3; bases outside the gene matches: 9. Germline V gene data show CDR1 as MDHEN and CDR2 as SYDVKM.

The V gene is TRBV6-5, the J gene TRBJ1-1; D not certain. Germline CDR1 is MNHEY and CDR2 is SVGAGI. The V and J ends lost 6 bases and 3 bases respectively, with 11 bases between them. This CDR3 spans 13 amino acids. CDR3 amino acids: CASRRGSDTEAFF. As DNA, the CDR3 is TGTGCCAGCAGACGGGGTTCGGACACTGAAGCTTTCTTT.

The chain joins TRBV18 to TRBJ2-3; 7 bases are shared with TRBD1. Germline assignment: CDR1 KGHSH and CDR2 LQKENI. V shed 4 bases and J 0 bases; nucleotides not matched to a gene: 10. CDR3 length: 17 residues. The CDR3 spells CASSLDRRAASTDTQYF. The DNA of the CDR3 is TGTGCCAGCTCACTGGACAGGAGAGCTGCTAGCACAGATACGCAGTATTTT.

The V and J genes are TRBV7-2 and TRBJ2-7; the match to TRBD2 covers 13 bases. This CDR3 comprises 17 residues. V gave up 6 bases and J gave up 2 bases; unmatched junction bases: 10. Per the germline V gene, CDR1 is SGHTA and CDR2 is FQGNSA. This chain's CDR3 is CASSPGTSGEFPYEQYF. In DNA form, the CDR3 reads TGTGCCAGCAGTCCCGGGACTAGCGGGGAATTTCCCTACGAGCAGTACTTC.

This clone was counted between two and nine times. CDR3 loop: CASTADRGLAETQYF. CDR3 bases: TGTGCCAGCACCGCCGACAGAGGGCTAGCGGAGACCCAGTACTTC. The rearrangement uses TRBV7-2 and TRBJ2-5, with D possibly TRBD2 on 6 matching bases. Trimming removed 7 bases from V and 5 bases from J, with 20 bases in between. The germline CDR1 and CDR2 sequences are SGHTA and FQGNSA. The CDR3 has 15 residues.

The chain employs TRBV6-1 and TRBJ2-3, with D possibly being TRBD1 (6 bases). This CDR3 is built from 14 residues. Trimming cost V 6 bases and J 0 bases, with 10 bases left between them. Germline V gene lookup returns CDR1 MNHNS and CDR2 SASEGT. Here the CDR3 DNA reads TGTGCCAGCAGAGACAGGACCAGCACAGATACGCAGTATTTT. Amino acids: CASRDRTSTDTQYF.

The genes are TRBV5-1 and TRBJ1-3, with D possibly matching TRBD1 (6 bases). V lost 4 bases and J lost 6, with 17 bases in between. Germline assignment: CDR1 SGHRS and CDR2 YFSETQ. This CDR3 region has 15 residues. CDR3 sequence: CASSLSGTRANTIYF. CDR3 sequence (DNA): TGCGCCAGCAGCCTATCGGGGACAAGGGCAAACACCATATATTTT.

This clone was observed a few times. The J gene is TRBJ1-6, the V gene TRBV18; TRBD1 aligns across 7 bases. This CDR3 has 13 amino acids. J lost 5 bases, V lost 6 bases, and 1 base had no gene match. Germline CDR1 is KGHSH and CDR2 is LQKENI. CDR3 DNA: TGTGCCAGCTCCGGGACAGATAATTCACCCCTCCACTTT. This gives the protein CASSGTDNSPLHF.

The rearrangement joins TRBV28 to TRBJ1-5; TRBD1 might be the D (5 bases). Germline lookup yields CDR1 MDHEN and CDR2 SYDVKM. The V and J ends lost 6 bases and 6 bases respectively, with 12 bases between them. This CDR3 is built from 13 residues. The DNA of the CDR3 is TGTGCCAGCAGGGGAGGGGCCGGTCAGCCCCAGCATTTT. It is translated as CASRGGAGQPQHF.

V is TRBV2 and J is TRBJ2-2; the D gene is possibly TRBD2 (5 bases). Trimming removed 4 bases from V and 4 bases from J, with 10 bases in between. This CDR3 has 14 residues. Germline V gene sequence: CDR1 SNHLY, CDR2 FYNNEI. The CDR3 DNA reads as TGTGCCAGCAGTGGGGCTAGCTCCACCGGGGAGCTGTTTTTT. As protein: CASSGASSTGELFF.

The J gene is TRBJ1-6, the V gene TRBV18; tentative D call: TRBD1 (5 bases). The germline V and J ends were trimmed by 5 bases and 10 bases, with 12 bases remaining between them. CDR3 size: 13 residues. CDR1 is KGHSH, CDR2 LQKENI, per germline. DNA for the CDR3: TGTGCCAGCTCAACGCGCAGGGAATCACCCCTCCACTTT. Translating gives CASSTRRESPLHF.

The genes are TRBV9 and TRBJ1-3; TRBD1 aligns across 11 bases. The germline V gene has CDR1 SGDLS and CDR2 YYNGEE. The CDR3 has 16 amino acids. V lost 3 bases and J lost 1; bases outside the gene matches: 3. CDR3 coding DNA: TGTGCCAGCAGCGCGGGACAGGGGGGATCTGGAAACACCATATATTTT. As protein: CASSAGQGGSGNTIYF.